This TCR beta chain is from a study of chemoradiotherapy in HPV16-positive cancers. About the research overall: Functional T-cell assays on a couple of HPV16-positive patients' cells defined candidate HPV-specific clones and common TCR motifs. Study-level points and caveats: Functional assays defining HPV-specific T cells used only a couple of HPV16-positive patients. Candidate HPV-specific clones and E7-related TCR motifs grew in tumor during treatment.

The table came from immunoSEQ multiplex PCR; TCRdb's copy has only in-frame clones and leaves some out. The sample lists roughly 28,000 clones, more than 80% occurring once. Germline V gene sequence: CDR1 SGHRS, CDR2 YFSETQ. Trimming removed 4 bases from V and 8 bases from J, with 21 bases in between. This CDR3 is 15 amino acids long. About this clone: Antigen specificity is unknown.

Over chemoradiotherapy, repertoires were sampled more than once. This TCR was sampled from a human donor with HPV-associated anogenital cancer. The genes are TRBV5-1 and TRBJ1-2; tentatively, D is TRBD1 (6 bases). This specimen consisted of blood, obtained from a patient who underwent chemoradiotherapy. The CDR3 DNA reads as TGCGCCAGCAGCCCTGGGGAGTCAGGGGCTCGAGGCTACACCTTC. This codes for CASSPGESGARGYTF.